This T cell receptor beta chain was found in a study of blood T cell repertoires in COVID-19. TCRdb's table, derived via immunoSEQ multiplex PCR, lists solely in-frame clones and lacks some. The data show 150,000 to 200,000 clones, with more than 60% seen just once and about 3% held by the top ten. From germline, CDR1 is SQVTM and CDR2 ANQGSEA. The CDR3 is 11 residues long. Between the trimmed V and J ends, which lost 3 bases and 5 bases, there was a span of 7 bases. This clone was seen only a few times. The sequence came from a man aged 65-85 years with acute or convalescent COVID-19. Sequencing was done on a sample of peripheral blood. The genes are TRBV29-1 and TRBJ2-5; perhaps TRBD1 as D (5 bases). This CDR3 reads CSVDQGETQYF. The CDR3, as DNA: TGCAGCGTTGATCAGGGTGAGACCCAGTACTTC.